This T cell receptor (beta chain) was identified during a study of blood T cell repertoires in COVID-19. About the study: T cells, B-cell-depleted T cells, or PBMCs supplied cDNA or gDNA.

The CDR3 contains 13 residues. V was trimmed by 4 bases and J by 7 bases, leaving 10 bases between them. Germline values: CDR1 LGHNA, CDR2 YSLEER. Study processing details: Scientists estimated how many nucleated cells there were by amplifying reference gene primers. The data were produced by immunoSEQ multiplex PCR, yet TCRdb's version contains in-frame clones alone and is incomplete. From that table come the V and J calls and clone size; the DNA was used to work out D and trimming. The sample includes some 200,000 clones, around 86% seen only once; the top ten take roughly 7.2%. Sequencing was done on a sample of PBMCs or T cells enriched from blood (not recorded which). This TCR was recovered from a man aged 25 to 40 in a cohort exposed to, infected with or recovered from COVID-19 (not recorded which). This chain connects TRBV4-3 to TRBJ2-2; D ambiguous. CDR3 coding DNA: TGCGCCAGCAGCCCGAGTCATCTCGGGGAGCTGTTTTTT. It codes for CASSPSHLGELFF.